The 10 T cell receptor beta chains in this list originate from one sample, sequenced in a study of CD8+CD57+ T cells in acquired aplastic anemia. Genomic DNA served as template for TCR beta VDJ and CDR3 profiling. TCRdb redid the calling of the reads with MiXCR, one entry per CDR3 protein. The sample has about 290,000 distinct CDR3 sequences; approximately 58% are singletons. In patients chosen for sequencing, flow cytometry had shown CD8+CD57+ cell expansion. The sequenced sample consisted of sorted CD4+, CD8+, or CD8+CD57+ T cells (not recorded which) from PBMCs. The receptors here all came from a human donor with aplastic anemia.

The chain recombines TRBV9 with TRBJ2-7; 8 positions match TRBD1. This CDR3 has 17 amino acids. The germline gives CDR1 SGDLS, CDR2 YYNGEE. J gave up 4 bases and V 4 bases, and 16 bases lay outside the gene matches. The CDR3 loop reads CASSSSKDRANSYEQYF. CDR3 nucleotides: TGTGCCAGCAGCTCCTCTAAGGACAGGGCGAATAGTTACGAGCAGTACTTC.

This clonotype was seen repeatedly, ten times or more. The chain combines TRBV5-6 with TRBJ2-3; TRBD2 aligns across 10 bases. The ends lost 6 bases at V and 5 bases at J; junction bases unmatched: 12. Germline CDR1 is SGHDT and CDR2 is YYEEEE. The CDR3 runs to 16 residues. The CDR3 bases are TGTGCCAGCACCCAGGGGCTAGCGGGGGCTAGAGATACGCAGTATTTT. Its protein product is CASTQGLAGARDTQYF.

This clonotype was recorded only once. CDR3: CASSITGGENTIYF. As DNA, the CDR3 is TGTGCCAGTAGTATCACAGGGGGCGAAAACACCATATATTTT. The V call is TRBV19, the J call TRBJ1-3; 9 bases are shared with TRBD1. Germline values: CDR1 LNHDA, CDR2 SQIVND (reference sequence). CDR3 length: 14 amino acids. V lost 3 bases to trimming and J lost 6 bases; unmatched junction nucleotides: 3.

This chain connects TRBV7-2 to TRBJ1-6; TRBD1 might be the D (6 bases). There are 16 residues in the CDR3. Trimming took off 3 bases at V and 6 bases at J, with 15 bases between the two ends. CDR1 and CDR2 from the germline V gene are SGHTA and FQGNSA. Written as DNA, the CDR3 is TGTGCCAGCAGCTTGAGTACAGGGCTGGGTAATTCACCCCTCCACTTT. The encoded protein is CASSLSTGLGNSPLHF.

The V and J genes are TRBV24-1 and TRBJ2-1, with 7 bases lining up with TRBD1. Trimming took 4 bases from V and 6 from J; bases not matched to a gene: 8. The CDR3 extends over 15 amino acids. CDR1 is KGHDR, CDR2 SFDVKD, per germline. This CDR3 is CATSEQTGYSNEQFF. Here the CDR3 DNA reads TGTGCCACCAGTGAACAGACAGGGTACAGCAATGAGCAGTTCTTC.

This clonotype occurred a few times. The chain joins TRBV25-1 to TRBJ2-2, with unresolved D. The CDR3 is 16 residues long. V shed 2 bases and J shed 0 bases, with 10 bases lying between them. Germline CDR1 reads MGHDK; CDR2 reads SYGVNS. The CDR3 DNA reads TGTGCCAGCAGTGAAAGGGCAGGACCGAACACCGGGGAGCTGTTTTTT. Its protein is CASSERAGPNTGELFF.

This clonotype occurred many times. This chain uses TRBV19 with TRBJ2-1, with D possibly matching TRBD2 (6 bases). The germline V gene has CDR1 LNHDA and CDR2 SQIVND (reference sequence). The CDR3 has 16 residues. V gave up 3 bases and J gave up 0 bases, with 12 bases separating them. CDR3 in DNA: TGTGCCAGTAGTATGGGTAGCGGAAGCTCCTACAATGAGCAGTTCTTC. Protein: CASSMGSGSSYNEQFF.

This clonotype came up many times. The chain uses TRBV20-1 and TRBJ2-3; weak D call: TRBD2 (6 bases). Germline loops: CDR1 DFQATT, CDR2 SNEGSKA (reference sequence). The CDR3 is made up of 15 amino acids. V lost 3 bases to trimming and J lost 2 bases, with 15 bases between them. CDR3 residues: CSARGGLYPTDTQYF. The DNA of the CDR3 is TGCAGTGCTAGGGGGGGACTTTACCCCACAGATACGCAGTATTTT.

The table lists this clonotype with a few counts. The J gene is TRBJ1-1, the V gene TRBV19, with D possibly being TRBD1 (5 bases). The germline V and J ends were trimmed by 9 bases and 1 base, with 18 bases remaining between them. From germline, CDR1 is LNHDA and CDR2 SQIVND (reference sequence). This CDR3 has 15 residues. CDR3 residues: CASTSRGPTNTEAFF. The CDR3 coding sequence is TGTGCCAGCACCTCGAGGGGCCCGACGAACACTGAAGCTTTCTTT.

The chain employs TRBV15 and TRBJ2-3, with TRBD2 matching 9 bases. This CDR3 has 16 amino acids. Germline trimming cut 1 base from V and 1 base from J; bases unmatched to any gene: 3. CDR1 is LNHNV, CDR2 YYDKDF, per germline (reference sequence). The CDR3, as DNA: TGTGCCACCAGCAGAGGGGAGCGGGGGGGCACAGATACGCAGTATTTT. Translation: CATSRGERGGTDTQYF.